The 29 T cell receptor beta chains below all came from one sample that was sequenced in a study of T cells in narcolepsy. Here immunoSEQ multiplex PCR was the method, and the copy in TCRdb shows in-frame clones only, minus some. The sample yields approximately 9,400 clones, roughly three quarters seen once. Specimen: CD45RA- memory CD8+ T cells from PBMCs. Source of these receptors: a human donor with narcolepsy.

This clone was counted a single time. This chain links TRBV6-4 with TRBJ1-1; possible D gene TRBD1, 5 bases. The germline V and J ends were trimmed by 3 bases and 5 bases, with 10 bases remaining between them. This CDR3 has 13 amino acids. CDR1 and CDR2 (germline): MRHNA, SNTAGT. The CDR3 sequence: CASSEGERTEAFF. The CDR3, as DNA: TGTGCCAGCAGTGAAGGGGAGAGGACTGAAGCTTTCTTT.

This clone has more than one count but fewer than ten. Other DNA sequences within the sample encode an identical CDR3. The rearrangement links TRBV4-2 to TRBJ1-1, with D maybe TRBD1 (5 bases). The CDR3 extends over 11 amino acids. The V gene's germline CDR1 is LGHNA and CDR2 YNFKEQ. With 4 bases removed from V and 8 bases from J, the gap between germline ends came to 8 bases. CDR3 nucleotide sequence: TGTGCCAGCAGCCTGGGGGGAGAAGCTTTCTTT. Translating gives CASSLGGEAFF.

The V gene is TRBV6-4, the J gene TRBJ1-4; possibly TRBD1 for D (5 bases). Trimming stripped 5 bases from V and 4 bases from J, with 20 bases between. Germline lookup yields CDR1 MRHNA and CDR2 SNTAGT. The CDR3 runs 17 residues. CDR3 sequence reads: CASSYLPFGAFNEKLFF. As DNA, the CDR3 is TGTGCCAGCAGTTATCTCCCTTTCGGGGCCTTTAATGAAAAACTGTTTTTT.

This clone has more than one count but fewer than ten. CDR3 sequence reads: CASSLAGPGDYEQYF. As DNA, the CDR3 is TGTGCCAGCAGCTTGGCGGGACCGGGCGACTACGAGCAGTACTTC. The J gene is TRBJ2-7, the V gene TRBV5-4, with D tentatively TRBD1 or TRBD2 (5 bases each). The germline CDR1 and CDR2 sequences are SGHNT and YYREEE (reference sequence). Deletions cut 0 bases from V and 3 bases from J, with 13 bases between. CDR3 length: 15 amino acids.

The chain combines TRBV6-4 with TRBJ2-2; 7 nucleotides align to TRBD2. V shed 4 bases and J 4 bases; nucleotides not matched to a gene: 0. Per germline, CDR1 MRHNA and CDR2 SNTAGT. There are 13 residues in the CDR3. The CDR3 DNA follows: TGTGCCAGCAGTGGGACTAGCACCGGGGAGCTGTTTTTT. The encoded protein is CASSGTSTGELFF.

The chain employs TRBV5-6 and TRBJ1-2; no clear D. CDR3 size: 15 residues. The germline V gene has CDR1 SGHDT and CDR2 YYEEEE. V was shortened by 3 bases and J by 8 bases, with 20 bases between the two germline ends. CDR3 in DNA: TGTGCCAGCAGCTCGACCCATGCGGGAGCAAGAGGCTACACCTTC. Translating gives CASSSTHAGARGYTF.

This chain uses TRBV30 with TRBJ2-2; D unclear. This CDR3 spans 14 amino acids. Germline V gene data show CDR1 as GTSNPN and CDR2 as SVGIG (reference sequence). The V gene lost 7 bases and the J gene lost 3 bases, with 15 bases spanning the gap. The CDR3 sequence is CASAAYSYTGELFF. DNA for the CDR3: TGTGCCTCCGCCGCGTACTCTTACACCGGGGAGCTGTTTTTT. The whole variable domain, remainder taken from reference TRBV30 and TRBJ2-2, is SQTIHQWPATLVQPVGSPLSLECTVEGTSNPNLYWYRQAAGRGLQLLFYSVGIGQISSEVPQNLSASRPQDRQFILSSKKLLLSDSGFYLCASAAYSYTGELFFGEGSRLTVL.

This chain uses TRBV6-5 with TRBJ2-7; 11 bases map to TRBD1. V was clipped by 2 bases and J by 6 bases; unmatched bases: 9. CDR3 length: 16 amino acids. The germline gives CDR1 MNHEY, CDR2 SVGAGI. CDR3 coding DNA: TGTGCCAGCAGTTACGGGTATCCGGGACAGGGGGGCGAGCAGTACTTC. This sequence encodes CASSYGYPGQGGEQYF.

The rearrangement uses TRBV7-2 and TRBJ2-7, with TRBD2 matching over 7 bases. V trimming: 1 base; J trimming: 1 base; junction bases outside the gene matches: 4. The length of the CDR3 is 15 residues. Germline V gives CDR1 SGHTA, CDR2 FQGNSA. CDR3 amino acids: CASSLDWGGSYEQYF. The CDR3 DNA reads TGTGCCAGCAGCTTAGACTGGGGGGGATCCTACGAGCAGTACTTC.

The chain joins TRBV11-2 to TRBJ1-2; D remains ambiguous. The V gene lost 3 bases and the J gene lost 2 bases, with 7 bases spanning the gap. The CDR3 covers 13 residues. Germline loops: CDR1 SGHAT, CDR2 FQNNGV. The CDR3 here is CASSLGTNYGYTF. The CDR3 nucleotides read TGTGCCAGCAGCTTGGGCACCAACTATGGCTACACCTTC.

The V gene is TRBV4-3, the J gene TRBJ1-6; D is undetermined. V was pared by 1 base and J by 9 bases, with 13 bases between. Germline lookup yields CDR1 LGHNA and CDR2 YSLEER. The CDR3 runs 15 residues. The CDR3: CASSQGHIGFSPLHF. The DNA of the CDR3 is TGCGCCAGCAGCCAAGGCCACATTGGCTTTTCACCCCTCCACTTT.

The chain's CDR3 is CASSLGLSGYGYTF. In DNA, the CDR3 is TGTGCCAGCAGTTTAGGTCTCTCGGGATATGGCTACACCTTC. The chain links TRBV28 to TRBJ1-2; D is undetermined. V lost 2 bases and J lost 5, with 12 bases in between. Germline CDR1 is MDHEN and CDR2 is SYDVKM. There are 14 residues in the CDR3.

CDR3 sequence: CASSQDSGSYNEQFF. Here the CDR3 DNA reads TGCGCCAGCAGCCAAGATAGCGGGTCCTACAATGAGCAGTTCTTC. The chain employs TRBV4-1 and TRBJ2-1; 7 bases match TRBD2. J gave up 1 base and V 0 bases, and 0 bases lay outside the gene matches. Germline V lookup: CDR1 MGHRA, CDR2 YSYEKL. CDR3 length: 15 residues.

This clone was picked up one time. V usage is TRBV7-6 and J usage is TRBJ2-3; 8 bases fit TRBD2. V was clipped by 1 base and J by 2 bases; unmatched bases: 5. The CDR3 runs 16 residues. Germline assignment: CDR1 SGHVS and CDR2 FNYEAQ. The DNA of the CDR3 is TGTGCCAGCAGCTTAGGACTAGCGACCGACACAGATACGCAGTATTTT. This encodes CASSLGLATDTDTQYF.

CDR3 region: CASSPGPATNEKLFF. CDR3 bases: TGTGCCAGCAGCCCGGGACCTGCAACTAATGAAAAACTGTTTTTT. The V call is TRBV6-5, the J call TRBJ1-4; a weak D match, TRBD1 (5 bases). With 6 bases removed from V and 0 bases from J, the gap between germline ends came to 11 bases. Germline V lookup: CDR1 MNHEY, CDR2 SVGAGI. The CDR3 length is 15 residues.

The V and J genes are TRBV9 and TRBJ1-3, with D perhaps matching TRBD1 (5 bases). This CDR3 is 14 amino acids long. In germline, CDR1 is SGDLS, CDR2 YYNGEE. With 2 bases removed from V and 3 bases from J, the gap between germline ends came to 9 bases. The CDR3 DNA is TGTGCCAGCAGCGTCGGACATAATGGAAACACCATATATTTT. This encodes CASSVGHNGNTIYF.

CDR3 residues: CASSQAHFSSYEQYF. The CDR3 DNA reads TGCGCCAGCAGCCAAGCGCACTTTAGCTCCTACGAGCAGTACTTC. The chain has TRBV4-3 and TRBJ2-7, with unresolved D. The CDR3 spans 15 residues. Germline CDR1 reads LGHNA; CDR2 reads YSLEER. Trimming cost V 1 base and J 0 bases, with 10 bases left between them.

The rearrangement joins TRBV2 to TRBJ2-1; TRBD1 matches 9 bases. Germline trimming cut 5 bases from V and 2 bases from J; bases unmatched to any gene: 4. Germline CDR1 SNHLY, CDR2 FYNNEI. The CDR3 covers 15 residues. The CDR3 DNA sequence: TGTGCCAGCAGTTTACGGACAGGGGCCTACAATGAGCAGTTCTTC. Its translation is CASSLRTGAYNEQFF.

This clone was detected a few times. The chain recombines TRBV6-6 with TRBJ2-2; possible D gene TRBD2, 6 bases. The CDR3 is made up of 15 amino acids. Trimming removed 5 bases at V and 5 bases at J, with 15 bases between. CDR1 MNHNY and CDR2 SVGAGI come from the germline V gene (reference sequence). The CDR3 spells CASSPGTYQTGELFF. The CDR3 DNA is TGTGCCAGCAGTCCCGGGACTTACCAAACCGGGGAGCTGTTTTTT.

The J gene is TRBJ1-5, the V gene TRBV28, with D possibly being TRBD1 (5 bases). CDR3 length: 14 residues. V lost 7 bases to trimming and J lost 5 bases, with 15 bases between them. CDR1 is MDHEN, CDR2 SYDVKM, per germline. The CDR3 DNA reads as TGTGCCAGCACCCAATGGGGGATCGATCAGCCCCAGCATTTT. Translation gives CASTQWGIDQPQHF.

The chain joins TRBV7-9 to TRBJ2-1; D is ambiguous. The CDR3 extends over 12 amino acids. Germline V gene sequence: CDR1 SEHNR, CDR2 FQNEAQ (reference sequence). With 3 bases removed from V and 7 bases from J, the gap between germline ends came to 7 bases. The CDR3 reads CASSFSRNEQFF. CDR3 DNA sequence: TGTGCCAGCAGCTTCAGCAGGAATGAGCAGTTCTTC. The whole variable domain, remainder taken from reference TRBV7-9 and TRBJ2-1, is DTGVSQNPRHKITKRGQNVTFRCDPISEHNRLYWYRQTLGQGPEFLTYFQNEAQLEKSRLLSDRFSAERPKGSFSTLEIQRTEQGDSAMYLCASSFSRNEQFFGPGTRLTVL.

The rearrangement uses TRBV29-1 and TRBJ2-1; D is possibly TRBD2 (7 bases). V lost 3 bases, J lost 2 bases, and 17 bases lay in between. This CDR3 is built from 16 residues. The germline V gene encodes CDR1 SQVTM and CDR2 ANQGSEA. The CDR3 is CSVEGGGGMTYNEQFF. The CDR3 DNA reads TGCAGCGTTGAGGGGGGCGGGGGTATGACCTACAATGAGCAGTTCTTC.

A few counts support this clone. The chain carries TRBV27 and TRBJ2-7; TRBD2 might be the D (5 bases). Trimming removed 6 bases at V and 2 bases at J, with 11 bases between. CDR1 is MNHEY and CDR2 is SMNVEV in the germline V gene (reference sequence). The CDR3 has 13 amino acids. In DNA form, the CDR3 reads TGTGCCAGCAGGAGCGGAGGAACCTACGAGCAGTACTTC. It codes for CASRSGGTYEQYF.

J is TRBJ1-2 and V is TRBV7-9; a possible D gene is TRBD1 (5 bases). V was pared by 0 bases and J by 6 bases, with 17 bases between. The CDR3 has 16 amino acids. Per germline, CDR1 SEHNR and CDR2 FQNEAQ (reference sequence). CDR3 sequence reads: CASSLAQAGSRDGYTF. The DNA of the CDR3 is TGTGCCAGCAGCTTAGCCCAGGCAGGGAGCAGGGATGGCTACACCTTC.

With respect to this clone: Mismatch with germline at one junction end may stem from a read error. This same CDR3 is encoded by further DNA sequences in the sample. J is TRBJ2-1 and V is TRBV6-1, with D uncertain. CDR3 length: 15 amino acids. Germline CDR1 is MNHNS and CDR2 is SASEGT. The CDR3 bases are TGTGCTAGCAGTGAATTCGGCCCTTCCTACAATGAGCAGTTCTTC. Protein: CASSEFGPSYNEQFF.

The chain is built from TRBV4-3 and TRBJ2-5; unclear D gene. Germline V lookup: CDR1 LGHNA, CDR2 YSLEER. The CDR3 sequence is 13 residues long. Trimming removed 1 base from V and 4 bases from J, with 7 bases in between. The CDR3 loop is CASSQGAGETQYF. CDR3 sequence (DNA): TGCGCCAGCAGCCAAGGGGCTGGAGAGACCCAGTACTTC.

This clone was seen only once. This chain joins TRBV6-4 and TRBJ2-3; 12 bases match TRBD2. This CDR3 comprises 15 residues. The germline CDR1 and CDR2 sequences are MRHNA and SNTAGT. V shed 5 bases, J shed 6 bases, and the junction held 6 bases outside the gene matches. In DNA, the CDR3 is TGTGCCAGCAGTTGGACTAGCGGGGCTTCGGATACGCAGTATTTT. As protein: CASSWTSGASDTQYF.

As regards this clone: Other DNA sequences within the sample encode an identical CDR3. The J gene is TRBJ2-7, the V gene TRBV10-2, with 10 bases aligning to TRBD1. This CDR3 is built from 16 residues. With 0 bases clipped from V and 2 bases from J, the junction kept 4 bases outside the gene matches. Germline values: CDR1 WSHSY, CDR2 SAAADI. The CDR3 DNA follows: TGCGCCAGCAGTGAGTCAGGAGGGACAGGGGCCTACGAGCAGTACTTC. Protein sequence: CASSESGGTGAYEQYF.

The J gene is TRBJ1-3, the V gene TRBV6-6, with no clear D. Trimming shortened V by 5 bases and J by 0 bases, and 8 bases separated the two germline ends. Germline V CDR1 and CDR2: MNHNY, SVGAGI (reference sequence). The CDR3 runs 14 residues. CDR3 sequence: CASSVSDSGNTIYF. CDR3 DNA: TGTGCCAGCAGTGTCTCGGACTCTGGAAACACCATATATTTT.